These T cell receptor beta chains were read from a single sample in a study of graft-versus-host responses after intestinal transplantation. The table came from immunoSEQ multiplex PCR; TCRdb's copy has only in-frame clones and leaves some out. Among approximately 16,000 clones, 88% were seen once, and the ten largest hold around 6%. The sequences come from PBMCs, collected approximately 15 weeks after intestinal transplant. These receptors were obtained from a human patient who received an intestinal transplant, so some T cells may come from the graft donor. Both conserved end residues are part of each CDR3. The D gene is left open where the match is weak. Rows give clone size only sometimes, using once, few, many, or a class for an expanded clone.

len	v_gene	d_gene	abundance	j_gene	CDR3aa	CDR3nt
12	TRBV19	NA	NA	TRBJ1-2	CASRRQDYGYTF	TGTGCCAGTAGGAGACAGGATTATGGCTACACCTTC
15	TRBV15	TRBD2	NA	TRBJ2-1	CATSRDLAGDNEQFF	TGTGCCACCAGCAGAGATCTAGCGGGAGACAATGAGCAGTTCTTC
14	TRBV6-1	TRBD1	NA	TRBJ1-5	CASSEAGTDQPQHF	TGTGCCAGCAGTGAAGCCGGGACAGATCAGCCCCAGCATTTT
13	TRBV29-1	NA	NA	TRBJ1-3	CSVETSSGNTIYF	TGCAGCGTCGAGACGAGCTCTGGGAACACCATATATTTT
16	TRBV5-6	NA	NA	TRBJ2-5	CASSLKAEDDQETQYF	TGTGCCAGCAGCTTGAAGGCGGAAGACGACCAAGAGACCCAGTACTTC
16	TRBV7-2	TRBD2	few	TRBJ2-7	CASSLGQGREGYEQYF	TGTGCCAGCAGCTTAGGCCAGGGCCGGGAGGGCTACGAGCAGTACTTC
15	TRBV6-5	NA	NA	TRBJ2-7	CASSYLPAPFGEQYF	TGTGCCAGCAGTTACTTGCCGGCCCCCTTTGGGGAGCAGTACTTC
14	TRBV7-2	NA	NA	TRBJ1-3	CASSLVVPGNTIYF	TGTGCCAGCAGCTTGGTAGTTCCTGGAAACACCATATATTTT
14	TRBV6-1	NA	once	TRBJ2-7	CASSDRGNPYEQYF	TGTGCCAGCAGTGATCGGGGTAACCCCTACGAGCAGTACTTC
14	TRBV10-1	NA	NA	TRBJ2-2	CASNSGADTGELFF	TGCGCCAGCAACTCGGGGGCCGACACCGGGGAGCTGTTTTTT
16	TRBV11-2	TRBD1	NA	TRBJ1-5	CASSEGTGFGNQPQHF	TGTGCCAGCAGCGAGGGGACAGGGTTCGGCAATCAGCCCCAGCATTTT
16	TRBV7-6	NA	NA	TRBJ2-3	CASSPRAARSTDTQYF	TGTGCCAGCAGCCCTCGGGCGGCCAGAAGCACAGATACGCAGTATTTT
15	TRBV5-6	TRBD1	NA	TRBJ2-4	CASSFGQGGLNIQYF	TGTGCCAGCAGCTTTGGACAGGGGGGTTTAAACATTCAGTACTTC
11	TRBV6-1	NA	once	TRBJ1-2	CASSYGSGYTF	TGTGCCAGCAGTTACGGGTCTGGCTACACCTTC
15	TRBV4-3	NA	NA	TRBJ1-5	CASSHRTGSNQPQHF	TGCGCCAGCAGCCACCGAACAGGGAGCAATCAGCCCCAGCATTTT
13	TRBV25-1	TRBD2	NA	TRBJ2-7	CASSEWTSYEQYF	TGTGCCAGCAGTGAATGGACTAGCTACGAGCAGTACTTC
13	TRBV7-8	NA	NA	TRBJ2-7	CASSLGAHYEQYF	TGTGCCAGCAGCTTAGGGGCACACTACGAGCAGTACTTC
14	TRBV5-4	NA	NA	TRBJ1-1	CASSLDGRRAEAFF	TGTGCCAGCAGCTTAGACGGGCGGAGGGCTGAAGCTTTCTTT
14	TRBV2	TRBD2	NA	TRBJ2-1	CASSGLAGVLQQFF	TGTGCCAGCAGCGGACTAGCGGGGGTTTTACAGCAGTTCTTC
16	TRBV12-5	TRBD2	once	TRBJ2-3	CASGLPSGTLTDTQYF	TGTGCTAGTGGTTTGCCTAGCGGGACACTCACAGATACGCAGTATTTT
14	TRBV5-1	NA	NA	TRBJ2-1	CASSPETGASEQFF	TGCGCCAGCAGCCCGGAGACAGGAGCCAGTGAGCAGTTCTTC
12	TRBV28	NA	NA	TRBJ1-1	CASSLWGRGAFF	TGTGCCAGCAGTTTATGGGGTCGAGGAGCTTTCTTT
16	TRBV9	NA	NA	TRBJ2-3	CASSVAGNRGTDTQYF	TGTGCCAGCAGCGTAGCCGGAAATCGGGGCACAGATACGCAGTATTTT
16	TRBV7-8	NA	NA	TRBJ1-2	CASSLIGEAGAYGYTF	TGTGCCAGCAGCTTAATCGGTGAGGCAGGGGCTTATGGCTACACCTTC
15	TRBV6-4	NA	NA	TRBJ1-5	CASSGLGGTSQPQHF	TGTGCCAGCAGTGGCTTAGGAGGGACGAGCCAGCCCCAGCATTTT
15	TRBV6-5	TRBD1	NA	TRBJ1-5	CASSRGTEGSQPQHF	TGTGCCAGCAGCCGCGGGACAGAAGGAAGTCAGCCCCAGCATTTT
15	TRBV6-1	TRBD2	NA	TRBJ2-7	CASSEGLAGSYEQYF	TGTGCCAGCAGTGAAGGACTAGCGGGCTCCTACGAGCAGTACTTC
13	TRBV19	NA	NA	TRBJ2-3	CASSMGRGATQYF	TGTGCCAGTAGTATGGGGAGAGGGGCTACGCAGTATTTT
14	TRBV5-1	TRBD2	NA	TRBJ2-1	CASSFSGSNNEQFF	TGCGCCAGCAGCTTTAGCGGGAGTAACAATGAGCAGTTCTTC
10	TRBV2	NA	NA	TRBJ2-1	CASRNNEQFF	TGTGCCAGCCGTAACAATGAGCAGTTCTTC
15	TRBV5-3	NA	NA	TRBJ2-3	CASSFETGVTDTQYF	TGTGCCAGCAGCTTCGAGACAGGAGTCACAGATACGCAGTATTTT
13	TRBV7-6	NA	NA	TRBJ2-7	CASSLAEEYGQYF	TGTGCCAGCAGCTTAGCGGAAGAGTACGGGCAGTACTTC
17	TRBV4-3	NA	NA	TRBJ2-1	CASSQKGGVSSYNEQFF	TGCGCCAGCAGCCAAAAAGGGGGGGTTAGCTCCTACAATGAGCAGTTCTTC
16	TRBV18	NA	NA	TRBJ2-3	CASSDPLAMNTDTQYF	TGTGCCAGCTCAGACCCCCTAGCGATGAACACAGATACGCAGTATTTT
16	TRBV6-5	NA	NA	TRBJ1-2	CASSYLVASVTYGYTF	TGTGCCAGCAGTTACTTAGTCGCGTCAGTCACCTATGGCTACACCTTC
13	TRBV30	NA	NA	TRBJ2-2	CAWRGVGTGELFF	TGTGCCTGGAGAGGGGTGGGGACCGGGGAGCTGTTTTTT
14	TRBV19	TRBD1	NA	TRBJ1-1	CASSPPQGRDEAFF	TGTGCCAGTAGTCCCCCACAGGGGCGGGATGAAGCTTTCTTT
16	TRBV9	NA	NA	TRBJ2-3	CASSVWGGESTDTQYF	TGTGCCAGCAGCGTATGGGGTGGGGAGAGCACAGATACGCAGTATTTT
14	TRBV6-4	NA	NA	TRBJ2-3	CASSDRAFTDTQYF	TGTGCCAGCAGTGACCGAGCCTTCACAGATACGCAGTATTTT
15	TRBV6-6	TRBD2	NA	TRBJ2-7	CASSHRTSGIYEQYF	TGTGCCAGCAGTCATCGGACTAGCGGGATCTACGAGCAGTACTTC
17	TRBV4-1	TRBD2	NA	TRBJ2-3	CASSHPSGGGGTDTQYF	TGCGCCAGCAGCCATCCCAGCGGGGGGGGCGGCACAGATACGCAGTATTTT
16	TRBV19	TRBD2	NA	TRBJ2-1	CASSIWSGTPYNEQFF	TGTGCCAGTAGTATTTGGAGCGGGACTCCCTACAATGAGCAGTTCTTC
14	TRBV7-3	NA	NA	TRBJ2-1	CASSFGITYNEQFF	TGTGCCAGCAGCTTTGGCATCACCTACAATGAGCAGTTCTTC
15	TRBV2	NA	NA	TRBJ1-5	CASGGEGDLHQPQHF	TGTGCCAGCGGGGGGGAAGGGGACCTCCATCAGCCCCAGCATTTT
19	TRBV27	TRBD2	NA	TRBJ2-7	CASSSPGKPIAGSSYEQYF	TGTGCCAGCAGTTCACCCGGGAAGCCCATAGCGGGAAGCTCCTACGAGCAGTACTTC
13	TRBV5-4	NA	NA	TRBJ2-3	CASSLDSTDTQYF	TGTGCCAGCAGCTTGGATAGCACAGATACGCAGTATTTT
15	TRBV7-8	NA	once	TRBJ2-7	CASTLMASATYEQYF	TGTGCCAGCACCCTGATGGCCTCCGCCACCTACGAGCAGTACTTC
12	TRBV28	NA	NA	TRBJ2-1	CASSLQFHEQFF	TGTGCCAGCAGTCTCCAGTTCCATGAGCAGTTCTTC
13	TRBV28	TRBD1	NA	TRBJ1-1	CASSLNPTGEAFF	TGTGCCAGCAGTTTAAACCCGACAGGGGAAGCTTTCTTT
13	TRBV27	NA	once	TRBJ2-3	CASSLSRTDTQYF	TGTGCCAGCAGTCTCTCCCGCACAGATACGCAGTATTTT
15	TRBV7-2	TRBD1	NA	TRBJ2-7	CASSPQDRGTYEQYF	TGTGCCAGCAGCCCTCAGGACAGGGGCACCTACGAGCAGTACTTC
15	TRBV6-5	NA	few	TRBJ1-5	CASSDWGGRGQPQHF	TGTGCCAGCAGTGACTGGGGGGGCCGCGGTCAGCCCCAGCATTTT
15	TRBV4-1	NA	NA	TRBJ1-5	CASSQSWGSNQPQHF	TGCGCCAGCAGCCAAAGTTGGGGCAGCAATCAGCCCCAGCATTTT